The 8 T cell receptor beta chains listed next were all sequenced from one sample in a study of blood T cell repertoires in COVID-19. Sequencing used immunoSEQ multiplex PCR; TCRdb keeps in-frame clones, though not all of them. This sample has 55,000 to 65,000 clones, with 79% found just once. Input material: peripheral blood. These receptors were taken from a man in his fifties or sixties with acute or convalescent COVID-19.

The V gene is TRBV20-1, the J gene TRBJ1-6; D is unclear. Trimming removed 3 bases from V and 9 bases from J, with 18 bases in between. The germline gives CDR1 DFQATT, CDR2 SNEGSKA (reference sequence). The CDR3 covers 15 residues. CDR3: CSASGREGRGSPLHF. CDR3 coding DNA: TGCAGTGCTAGTGGTCGGGAGGGTCGAGGTTCACCCCTCCACTTT.

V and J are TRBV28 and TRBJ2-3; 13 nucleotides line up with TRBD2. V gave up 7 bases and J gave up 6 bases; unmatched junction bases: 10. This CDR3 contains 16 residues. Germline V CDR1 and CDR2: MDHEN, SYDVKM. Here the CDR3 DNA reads TGTGCCAGCAAAATCCCCGGGACTAGCGGGGCTGATACGCAGTATTTT. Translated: CASKIPGTSGADTQYF.

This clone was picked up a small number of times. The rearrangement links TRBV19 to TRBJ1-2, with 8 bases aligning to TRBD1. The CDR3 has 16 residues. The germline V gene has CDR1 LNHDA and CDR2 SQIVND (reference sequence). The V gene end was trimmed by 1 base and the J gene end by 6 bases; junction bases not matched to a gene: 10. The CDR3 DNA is TGTGCCAGTAGTATAGGTGGGGTCCCGGGACAGGATGGCTACACCTTC. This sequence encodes CASSIGGVPGQDGYTF.

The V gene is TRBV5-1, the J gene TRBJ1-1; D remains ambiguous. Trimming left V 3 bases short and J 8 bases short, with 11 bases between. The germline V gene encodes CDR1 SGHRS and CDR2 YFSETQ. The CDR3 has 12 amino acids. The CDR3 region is CASSSNYIEAFF. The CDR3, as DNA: TGCGCCAGCAGCTCCAACTATATAGAAGCTTTCTTT.

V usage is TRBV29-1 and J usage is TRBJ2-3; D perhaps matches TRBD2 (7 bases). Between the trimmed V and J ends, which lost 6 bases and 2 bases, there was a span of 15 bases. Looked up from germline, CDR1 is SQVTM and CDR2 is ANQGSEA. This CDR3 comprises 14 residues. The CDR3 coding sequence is TGCAGCGTCTCGAGCGGGGACACCACAGATACGCAGTATTTT. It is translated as CSVSSGDTTDTQYF.

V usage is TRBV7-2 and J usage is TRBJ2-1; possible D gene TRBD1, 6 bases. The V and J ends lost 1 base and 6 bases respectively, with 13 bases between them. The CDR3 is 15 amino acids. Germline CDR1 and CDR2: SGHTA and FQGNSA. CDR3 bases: TGTGCCAGCAGCTTAGGGACAGATTACACCAATGAGCAGTTCTTC. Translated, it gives CASSLGTDYTNEQFF.

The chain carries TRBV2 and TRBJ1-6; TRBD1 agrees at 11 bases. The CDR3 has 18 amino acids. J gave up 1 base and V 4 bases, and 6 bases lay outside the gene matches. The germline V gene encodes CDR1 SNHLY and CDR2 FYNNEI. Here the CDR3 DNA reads TGTGCCAGCAGTGGCCGGGACAGGGGGATATCCTATAATTCACCCCTCCACTTT. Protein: CASSGRDRGISYNSPLHF. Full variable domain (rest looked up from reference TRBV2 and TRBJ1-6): EPEVTQTPSHQVTQMGQEVILRCVPISNHLYFYWYRQILGQKVEFLVSFYNNEISEKSEIFDDQFSVERPDGSNFTLKIRSTKLEDSAMYFCASSGRDRGISYNSPLHFGNGTRLTVT.

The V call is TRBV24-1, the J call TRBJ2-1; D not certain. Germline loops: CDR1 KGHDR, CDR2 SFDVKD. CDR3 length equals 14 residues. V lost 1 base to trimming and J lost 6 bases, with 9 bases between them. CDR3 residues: CATSDLAEPNEQFF. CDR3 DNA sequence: TGTGCCACCAGTGATTTAGCCGAACCCAATGAGCAGTTCTTC.